This T cell receptor (beta chain) emerged from a study of blood T cell repertoires in COVID-19. Study at large: Some COVID-19 samples were acute and others convalescent; all came from the United States, Italy and Spain.

J was trimmed by 6 bases and V by 1 base; bases with no gene match: 2. This CDR3 spans 15 amino acids. Germline CDR1 and CDR2: SNHLY and FYNNEI. Data came from immunoSEQ multiplex PCR; TCRdb stores just in-frame clones and leaves some out. The table shows fewer than 90,000 clones, with 88% occurring only once. The source material was peripheral blood. The chain links TRBV2 to TRBJ2-1, with TRBD2 matching over 11 bases. The sequence came from a man in his sixties or seventies with acute or convalescent COVID-19. CDR3 nucleotide sequence: TGTGCCAGCAGTGAAGGTAGCGGGGGGGGCAATGAGCAGTTCTTC. Translating gives CASSEGSGGGNEQFF.